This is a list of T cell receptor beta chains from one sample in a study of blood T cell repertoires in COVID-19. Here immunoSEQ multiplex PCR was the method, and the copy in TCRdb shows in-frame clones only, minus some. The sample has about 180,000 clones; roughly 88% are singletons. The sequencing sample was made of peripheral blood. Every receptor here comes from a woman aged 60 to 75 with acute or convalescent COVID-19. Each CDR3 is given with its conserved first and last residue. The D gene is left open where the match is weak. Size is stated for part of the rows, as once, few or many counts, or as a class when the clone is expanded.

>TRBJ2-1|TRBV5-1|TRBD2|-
CASSWGTSGDYNEQFF
TGCGCCAGCAGCTGGGGGACTAGCGGGGATTACAATGAGCAGTTCTTC
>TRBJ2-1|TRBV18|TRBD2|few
CASSPGLVSYNEQFF
TGTGCCAGCTCACCGGGACTAGTTTCCTACAATGAGCAGTTCTTC
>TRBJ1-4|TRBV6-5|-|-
CASSYDIRGEKLFF
TGTGCCAGCAGTTACGATATCAGGGGTGAAAAACTGTTTTTT
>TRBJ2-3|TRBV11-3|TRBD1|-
CASSPGGADTQYF
TGTGCCAGCAGCCCAGGGGGCGCGGATACGCAGTATTTT
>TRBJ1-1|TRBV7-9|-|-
CASQGAGNTEAFF
TGTGCCAGCCAAGGGGCAGGGAACACTGAAGCTTTCTTT
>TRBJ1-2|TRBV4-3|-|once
CASSPTQGDYGYTF
TGCGCCAGCAGCCCCACACAGGGAGACTATGGCTACACCTTC
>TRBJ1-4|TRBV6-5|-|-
CASSQSRDNGKLFF
TGTGCCAGCAGTCAAAGCCGGGACAACGGAAAACTGTTTTTT
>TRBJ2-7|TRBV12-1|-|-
CASSSLTGLVVDEQYF
TGTGCCAGCAGCTCGTTGACAGGACTCGTTGTTGACGAGCAGTACTTC
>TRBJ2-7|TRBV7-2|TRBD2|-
CASSLGTSGTYEQYF
TGTGCCAGCAGCTTAGGGACTAGCGGCACCTACGAGCAGTACTTC
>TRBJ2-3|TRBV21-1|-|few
CASSSQGRVSNTDTQYF
TGTGCCAGCAGCTCACAGGGCAGGGTGTCGAACACAGATACGCAGTATTTT
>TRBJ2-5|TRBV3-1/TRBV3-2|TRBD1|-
CASSQSGTALLETQYF
TGTGCCAGCAGCCAATCGGGGACAGCGCTTCTAGAGACCCAGTACTTC
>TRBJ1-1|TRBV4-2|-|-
CASSRTQVNTEAFF
TGTGCCAGCAGCCGAACACAGGTGAACACTGAAGCTTTCTTT
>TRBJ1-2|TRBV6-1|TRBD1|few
CASSEPYRQGDYGYTF
TGTGCCAGCAGTGAACCCTACCGACAGGGCGACTATGGCTACACCTTC
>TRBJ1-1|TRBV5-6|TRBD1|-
CASSFLTGENTEAFF
TGTGCCAGCAGCTTTCTGACAGGGGAGAACACTGAAGCTTTCTTT
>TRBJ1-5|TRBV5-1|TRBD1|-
CASSSTGPNQPQHF
TGCGCCAGCAGCTCGACAGGGCCCAATCAGCCCCAGCATTTT
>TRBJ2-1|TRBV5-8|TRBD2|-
CASSLSGVQSSYNEQFF
TGTGCCAGCAGCCTGAGCGGGGTCCAGAGCTCCTACAATGAGCAGTTCTTC
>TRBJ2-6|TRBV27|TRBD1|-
CASSFYRGRDFGANVLTF
TGTGCCAGCAGTTTTTACAGGGGGAGAGACTTTGGGGCCAACGTCCTGACTTTC
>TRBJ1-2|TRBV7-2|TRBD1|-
CASSPQTGTNYGYTF
TGTGCCAGCAGCCCTCAGACAGGGACTAACTATGGCTACACCTTC
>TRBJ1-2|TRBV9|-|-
CASSEDKQGFTNYGYTF
TGTGCCAGCAGCGAGGACAAGCAAGGGTTTACTAACTATGGCTACACCTTC
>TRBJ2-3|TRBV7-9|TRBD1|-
CASSLPTGGFSDTQYF
TGTGCCAGCAGCTTACCGACAGGGGGGTTTTCAGATACGCAGTATTTT
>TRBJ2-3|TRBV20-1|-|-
CSALTADTQYF
TGCAGTGCTCTCACAGCAGATACGCAGTATTTT
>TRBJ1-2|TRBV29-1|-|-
CSVGRGDQFTNYGYTF
TGCAGCGTTGGTCGGGGAGACCAATTCACTAACTATGGCTACACCTTC
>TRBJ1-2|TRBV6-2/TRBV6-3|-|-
CASSTIRDIGYGYTF
TGTGCCAGCAGTACGATACGGGACATCGGCTATGGCTACACCTTC
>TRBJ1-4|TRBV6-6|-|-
CASSSDRRSSNEKLFF
TGTGCCAGCAGCTCGGATAGGCGGTCCTCTAATGAAAAACTGTTTTTT
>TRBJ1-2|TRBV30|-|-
CAWSGPTQNYGYTF
TGTGCCTGGAGTGGGCCAACCCAAAACTATGGCTACACCTTC
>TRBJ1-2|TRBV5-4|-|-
CASSLDRVRPYGYTF
TGTGCCAGCAGCTTGGACCGGGTCCGTCCATATGGCTACACCTTC
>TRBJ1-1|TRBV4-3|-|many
CASSQDRRAGNTEAFF
TGCGCCAGCAGCCAAGATCGCAGGGCAGGGAACACTGAAGCTTTCTTT
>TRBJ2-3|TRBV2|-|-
CASSEWGVRTDTQYF
TGTGCCAGCAGTGAGTGGGGGGTGAGGACAGATACGCAGTATTTT
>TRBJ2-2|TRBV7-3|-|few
CASSLNAGNTGELFF
TGTGCCAGCAGCTTAAACGCGGGTAACACCGGGGAGCTGTTTTTT
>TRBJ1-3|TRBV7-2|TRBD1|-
CASSSIQGSSGNTIYF
TGTGCCAGCAGCTCGATACAGGGGAGCTCTGGAAACACCATATATTTT
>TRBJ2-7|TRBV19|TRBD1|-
CASSPQGASYEQYF
TGTGCCAGTAGCCCACAGGGGGCGAGCTACGAGCAGTACTTC
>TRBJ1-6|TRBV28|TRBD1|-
CASSSPRQGFGSPLHF
TGTGCCAGCAGTTCCCCCCGACAGGGTTTTGGTTCACCCCTCCACTTT
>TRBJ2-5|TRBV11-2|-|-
CASSLNRDSAGETQYF
TGTGCCAGCAGCTTAAACCGGGACTCCGCTGGGGAGACCCAGTACTTC
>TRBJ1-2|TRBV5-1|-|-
CASSLEPTPGYTF
TGCGCCAGCAGCTTGGAGCCCACGCCTGGCTACACCTTC
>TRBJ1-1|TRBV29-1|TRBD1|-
CSVAGTGRTEAFF
TGCAGCGTTGCCGGGACAGGGAGAACTGAAGCTTTCTTT
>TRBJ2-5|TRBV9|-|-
CASSVVGVPQETQYF
TGTGCCAGCAGCGTAGTTGGAGTTCCCCAAGAGACCCAGTACTTC
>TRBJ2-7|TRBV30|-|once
CAWSDSYSYEQYF
TGTGCCTGGAGTGACTCGTACTCCTACGAGCAGTACTTC